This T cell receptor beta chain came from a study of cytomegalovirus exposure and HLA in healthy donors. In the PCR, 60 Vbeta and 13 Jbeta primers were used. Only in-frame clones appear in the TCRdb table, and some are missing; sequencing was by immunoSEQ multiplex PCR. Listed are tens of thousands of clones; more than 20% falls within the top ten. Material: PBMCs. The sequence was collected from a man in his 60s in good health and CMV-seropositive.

In nucleotides, the CDR3 is TGTGCCAGCAGCAACAGGGGGTACACTGAAGCTTTCTTT. It codes for CASSNRGYTEAFF. V gene TRBV6-1 combines with J gene TRBJ1-1; TRBD1 agrees at 8 bases. CDR3 size: 13 residues. The ends lost 6 bases at V and 3 bases at J; junction bases unmatched: 3. Germline lookup yields CDR1 MNHNS and CDR2 SASEGT.